These 8 T cell receptor beta chains originate from one sample sequenced in a study of blood T cell repertoires in COVID-19. The assay was immunoSEQ multiplex PCR, and TCRdb's table has in-frame clones only and misses some. Altogether some 170,000 clones are present, approximately 80% being singletons, with the ten largest covering about a tenth. Material: peripheral blood. All receptors come from an elderly woman with active or convalescent COVID-19.

The V call is TRBV4-1, the J call TRBJ1-6; D unresolved. Trimming removed 2 bases at V and 0 bases at J, with 17 bases between. This CDR3 has 19 residues. The germline V gene encodes CDR1 MGHRA and CDR2 YSYEKL. CDR3 residues: CASSQSYGRGSSYNSPLHF. CDR3 nucleotides: TGCGCCAGCAGCCAAAGCTACGGCCGAGGGAGCTCCTATAATTCACCCCTCCACTTT.

This clone showed up just a few times. This chain joins TRBV5-1 and TRBJ2-6, with D possibly being TRBD2 (6 bases). This CDR3 comprises 16 residues. The V gene lost 0 bases and the J gene lost 4 bases, with 11 bases spanning the gap. From germline, CDR1 is SGHRS and CDR2 YFSETQ. The CDR3 bases are TGCGCCAGCAGCTTGGGGGGACTCAGAGGGGCCAACGTCCTGACTTTC. Translating gives CASSLGGLRGANVLTF.

The genes are TRBV10-1 and TRBJ2-5; TRBD2 aligns across 9 bases. Germline CDR1 and CDR2: WNHNN and SYGVQD (reference sequence). The CDR3 covers 16 residues. Unmatched junction bases numbered 8, after V lost 5 bases and J lost 1 base. CDR3 DNA sequence: TGCGCCAGCAGTCTATCGAGCGGGGGGACCCAAGAGACCCAGTACTTC. Translating it yields CASSLSSGGTQETQYF.

The chain employs TRBV28 and TRBJ2-3; D is undetermined. V lost 2 bases and J 0 bases, leaving 12 bases between the germline ends. Germline V CDR1 and CDR2: MDHEN, SYDVKM. The CDR3 is made up of 16 amino acids. CDR3 coding DNA: TGTGCCAGCAGTTTAGCAGGCTGGGCAAGCACAGATACGCAGTATTTT. Its protein is CASSLAGWASTDTQYF. The full variable domain, completed using reference TRBV28 and TRBJ2-3, is DVKVTQSSRYLVKRTGEKVFLECVQDMDHENMFWYRQDPGLGLRLIYFSYDVKMKEKGDIPEGYSVSREKKERFSLILESASTNQTSMYLCASSLAGWASTDTQYFGPGTRLTVL.

This clone was recorded only once. The chain carries TRBV14 and TRBJ1-4; 7 nucleotides line up with TRBD1. Looked up from germline, CDR1 is SGHDN and CDR2 is FVKESK. This CDR3 contains 17 residues. Trimming at V came to 2 bases and at J to 5 bases, leaving 11 bases not matched to a gene. The CDR3 loop is CASSQRRAGTVNEKLFF. The CDR3 nucleotides are TGTGCCAGCAGCCAAAGGAGGGCCGGGACAGTGAATGAAAAACTGTTTTTT.

This clone was detected a few times. The chain is built from TRBV5-1 and TRBJ1-1; unclear D gene. The germline V and J ends were trimmed by 4 bases and 2 bases, with 12 bases remaining between them. Germline CDR1 is SGHRS and CDR2 is YFSETQ. This CDR3 comprises 14 residues. The CDR3 reads CASSPPEGNTEAFF. CDR3 nucleotides: TGCGCCAGCAGCCCGCCCGAGGGTAACACTGAAGCTTTCTTT.

The V gene is TRBV5-6, the J gene TRBJ1-2; tentatively, D is TRBD1 (6 bases). Trimming pared 4 bases from V and 9 bases from J, leaving 13 bases between. CDR1 SGHDT and CDR2 YYEEEE come from the germline V gene. This CDR3 contains 12 residues. CDR3 sequence reads: CASSPRTVRYTF. The CDR3 nucleotides read TGTGCCAGCAGCCCCCGGACAGTCCGCTACACCTTC.

The V and J genes are TRBV4-3 and TRBJ1-2, with 7 positions matching TRBD1. CDR3 length: 18 residues. Trimming took 0 bases from V and 2 from J; bases not matched to a gene: 12. From germline, CDR1 is LGHNA and CDR2 YSLEER. For the CDR3, the DNA is TGCGCCAGCAGCCAAGAGTCCCCGGACAGGTGGGGAAACTATGGCTACACCTTC. It is translated as CASSQESPDRWGNYGYTF.